This T cell receptor beta chain derives from a study of regulatory T cells in long-lasting Graves disease. Germline loops: CDR1 WSHSY, CDR2 SAAADI. J was trimmed by 5 bases and V by 2 bases; bases with no gene match: 9. This CDR3 has 16 residues. Building of the TCR beta libraries involved iRepertoire HTBI primers and Arm-PCR of CDR3 regions. TCRdb re-derived calls from the multiplex PCR reads in MiXCR, one entry per CDR3 protein. Of roughly 440,000 distinct CDR3 sequences listed, approximately 16% were seen once; the top ten hold under 30%. This clonotype was observed at least ten times. Regarding time point: newly diagnosed GD, antithyroid drugs for less than 3 months. PBMCs were the source of the RNA used for TCR sequencing. These data were likewise used in another study, on T cells in Graves' hyperthyroidism and ophthalmopathy. From that study: Among the patients, aged 18 to 65, hyperthyroidism was newly diagnosed and had lasted under 2 months. Separating ophthalmopathy from stable hyperthyroidism was achieved by a 13 V-J model.

This TCR came from a woman aged 18-35 years with Graves disease. Sample: peripheral blood mononuclear cells (PBMCs), taken at new diagnosis, from a patient treated with antithyroid drugs. J is TRBJ2-7 and V is TRBV10-2; 10 nucleotides align to TRBD1. CDR3 region: CASSEQPGQGFHEQYF. DNA of the CDR3: TGCGCCAGCAGTGAGCAGCCGGGACAGGGGTTCCACGAGCAGTACTTC.